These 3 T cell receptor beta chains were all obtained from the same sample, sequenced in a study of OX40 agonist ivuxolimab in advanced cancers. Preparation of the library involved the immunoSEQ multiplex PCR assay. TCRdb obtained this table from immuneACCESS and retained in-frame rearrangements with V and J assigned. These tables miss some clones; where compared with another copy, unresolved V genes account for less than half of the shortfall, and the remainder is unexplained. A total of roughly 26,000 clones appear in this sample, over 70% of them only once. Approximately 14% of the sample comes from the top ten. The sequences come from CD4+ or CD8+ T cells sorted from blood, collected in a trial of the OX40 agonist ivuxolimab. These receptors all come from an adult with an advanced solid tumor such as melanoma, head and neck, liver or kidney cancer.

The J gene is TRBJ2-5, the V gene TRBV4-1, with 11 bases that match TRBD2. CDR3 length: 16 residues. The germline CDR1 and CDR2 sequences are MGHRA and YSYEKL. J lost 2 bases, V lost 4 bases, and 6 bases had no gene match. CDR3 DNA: TGCGCCAGCAGCCCCCGGGTAGCGGGGGGGCAAGAGACCCAGTACTTC. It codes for CASSPRVAGGQETQYF.

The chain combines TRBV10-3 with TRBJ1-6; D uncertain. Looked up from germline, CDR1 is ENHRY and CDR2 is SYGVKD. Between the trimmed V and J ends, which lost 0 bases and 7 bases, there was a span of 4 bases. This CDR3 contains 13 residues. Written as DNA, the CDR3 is TGTGCCATCAGTGAGTCCAGAAATTCACCCCTCCACTTT. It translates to CAISESRNSPLHF.

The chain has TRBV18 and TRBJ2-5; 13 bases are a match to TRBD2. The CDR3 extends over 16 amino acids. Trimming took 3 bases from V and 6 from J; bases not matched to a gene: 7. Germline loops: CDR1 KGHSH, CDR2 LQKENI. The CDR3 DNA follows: TGTGCCAGCTCACCTGATACTAGCGGGGGGGCCCAGACCCAGTACTTC. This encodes CASSPDTSGGAQTQYF.